These 9 T cell receptor beta chains share one sample of origin, sequenced in a study of T cell responses to AZD1222 COVID-19 vaccine. This table comes from immunoSEQ multiplex PCR, and its TCRdb copy is limited to in-frame clones, with some not included. The table shows about 180,000 clones, with 80% to 90% occurring only once. The sample consisted of peripheral blood, taken 28 days after the second AZD1222 dose. The receptors originated from an adult who received the AZD1222 COVID-19 vaccine.

The rearrangement joins TRBV9 to TRBJ2-1; 11 bases match TRBD2. Germline CDR1 is SGDLS and CDR2 is YYNGEE. CDR3 length: 19 residues. The V gene end was trimmed by 0 bases and the J gene end by 1 base; junction bases not matched to a gene: 9. CDR3 amino acids: CASSVVLAGGLGSYNEQFF. The CDR3 DNA reads TGTGCCAGCAGCGTAGTATTAGCGGGGGGGCTTGGGTCCTACAATGAGCAGTTCTTC.

V gene TRBV10-3 combines with J gene TRBJ2-5, with TRBD2 as a possible D gene (6 bases). V was shortened by 0 bases and J by 6 bases, with 11 bases between the two germline ends. CDR1 ENHRY and CDR2 SYGVKD come from the germline V gene. This CDR3 has 14 residues. CDR3 in DNA: TGTGCCATCAGTGAGTCGAATGGGGGGAAGACCCAGTACTTC. The encoded protein is CAISESNGGKTQYF.

The rearrangement joins TRBV7-2 to TRBJ1-6; TRBD1 might be the D (5 bases). CDR3 length: 16 residues. From germline, CDR1 is SGHTA and CDR2 FQGNSA. The V gene lost 5 bases and the J gene lost 5 bases, with 16 bases spanning the gap. CDR3 coding DNA: TGTGCCAGCAGCCTCCGGGGGGACCCCGATAATTCACCCCTCCACTTT. Residues: CASSLRGDPDNSPLHF.

The chain uses TRBV3-1 (or the pseudogene TRBV3-2) and TRBJ2-5; TRBD1 matches at 8 bases. The V and J ends lost 1 base and 4 bases, in that order; junction bases with no gene match: 20. CDR3 length: 20 amino acids. CDR1 and CDR2 from the germline V gene are LGHDT and YNNKEL (reference sequence). CDR3 DNA sequence: TGTGCCAGCAGCCAAGCGCCCCTTCCGATATCGGACAGGGTAGGAGAGACCCAGTACTTC. Its translation: CASSQAPLPISDRVGETQYF.

This clone occurred once. This chain uses TRBV5-1 with TRBJ2-3, with 13 bases that match TRBD2. The V segment lost 2 bases and the J segment 4 bases; nucleotides outside the gene matches: 4. The V gene's germline CDR1 is SGHRS and CDR2 YFSETQ. The CDR3 is made up of 16 amino acids. CDR3 sequence reads: CASSFRLAGGPDTQYF. The CDR3 nucleotides read TGCGCCAGCAGCTTCAGACTAGCGGGAGGTCCAGATACGCAGTATTTT.

This chain links TRBV5-1 with TRBJ1-1; D unresolved. The germline gives CDR1 SGHRS, CDR2 YFSETQ. Trimming removed 0 bases at V and 0 bases at J, with 6 bases between. The CDR3 loop spans 14 amino acids. The CDR3 sequence is CASSLAGMNTEAFF. The CDR3 DNA reads TGCGCCAGCAGCTTGGCCGGAATGAACACTGAAGCTTTCTTT.

The chain joins TRBV5-1 to TRBJ1-2; D perhaps matches TRBD1 (5 bases). Germline V gives CDR1 SGHRS, CDR2 YFSETQ. Trimming removed 4 bases at V and 5 bases at J, with 12 bases between. There are 13 residues in the CDR3. The CDR3 DNA is TGCGCCAGCAGCCTAACCGGGACGTATGGCTACACCTTC. This sequence encodes CASSLTGTYGYTF.

This chain connects TRBV7-2 to TRBJ1-1, with D perhaps TRBD1 (6 bases). This CDR3 spans 14 amino acids. V was shortened by 1 base and J by 1 base, with 7 bases between the two germline ends. Germline V gives CDR1 SGHTA, CDR2 FQGNSA. The CDR3 loop is CASSLEGQNTEAFF. The CDR3 DNA follows: TGTGCCAGCAGCTTAGAGGGACAGAACACTGAAGCTTTCTTT. The variable domain in full, completed from reference TRBV7-2 and TRBJ1-1, reads GAGVSQSPSNKVTEKGKDVELRCDPISGHTALYWYRQSLGQGLEFLIYFQGNSAPDKSGLPSDRFSAERTGGSVSTLTIQRTQQEDSAVYLCASSLEGQNTEAFFGQGTRLTVV.

The rearrangement links TRBV5-4 to TRBJ2-1, with TRBD2 identical over 7 bases. The V gene end was trimmed by 0 bases and the J gene end by 6 bases; junction bases not matched to a gene: 9. Germline assignment: CDR1 SGHNT and CDR2 YYREEE (reference sequence). This CDR3 spans 16 amino acids. CDR3 sequence: CASSLEVAGVLNEQFF. CDR3 DNA: TGTGCCAGCAGCTTGGAGGTGGCGGGGGTGCTCAATGAGCAGTTCTTC.